Many counts were recorded for the clone carrying this T cell receptor (beta chain). Its antigen is currently unknown. Each CDR3 protein is one row after TCRdb ran MiXCR on the 5' RACE reads. This table holds around 340,000 distinct CDR3 sequences, around 9% found once. The data were obtained in a study of identical twins. Study results and caveats: Insertions ran lower in abundant cord blood beta clonotypes, though not in memory repertoires.

The receptor comes from a woman between 45 and 60 years old in good health. Sequenced sample: naive T cells sorted from blood.

Written as DNA, the CDR3 is TGTGCCAGCAGTTTAGGATCTCTATGGCGGAGAGATGCCTACAATGAGCAGTTCTTC. Residues: CASSLGSLWRRDAYNEQFF. The chain carries TRBV12-3 or TRBV12-4 and TRBJ2-1; D remains unclear. V lost 1 base to trimming and J lost 2 bases, with 21 bases between them. The CDR3 runs to 19 residues.